This T cell receptor (beta chain) is drawn from a study of blood T cell repertoires in COVID-19. Background on the study: The samples span acute and convalescent COVID-19 from the United States, Italy and Spain.

This clone has only one observation. The CDR3 is made up of 13 amino acids. Trimming removed 2 bases from V and 7 bases from J; junction bases left unmatched: 4. Clones were sequenced by immunoSEQ multiplex PCR, and TCRdb holds only the in-frame ones, with some missing. The sample includes about 240,000 clones, 86% of them seen just once. The genes are TRBV12-3 or TRBV12-4 and TRBJ1-2; TRBD1 agrees at 7 bases. Sample: peripheral blood. This sequence originates from a woman between 45 and 65 years old with COVID-19, enrolled during active disease. CDR3 sequence (DNA): TGTGCCAGCAGTTTAAGGGGGCGCCGTGGCTACACCTTC. As protein: CASSLRGRRGYTF.